This T cell receptor beta chain was identified during a study of blood T cell repertoires in COVID-19. Whole-study context: Whether acute or convalescent, the COVID-19 samples came from the United States, Italy and Spain. Sample material is recorded as cDNA or gDNA derived from T cells, B-cell-depleted T cells, or PBMCs.

Germline loops: CDR1 KGHSH, CDR2 LQKENI. This CDR3 region has 14 residues. V was cut by 3 bases and J by 0 bases, with 8 bases left in between. Original analysis: Amplification with reference gene primers provided the estimates of nucleated cell counts. TCRdb's table, derived via immunoSEQ multiplex PCR, lists solely in-frame clones and lacks some. V and J calls and clone size are given by that table; D and trimming were obtained from the DNA. The sample lists about 98,000 clones, more than 75% occurring once. The sequenced sample consisted of peripheral blood. The chain couples TRBV18 to TRBJ1-1, with no clear D. The TCR sequence derives from a man aged 45 to 65 with acute or convalescent COVID-19. CDR3 loop: CASSPAVMNTEAFF. The CDR3 nucleotides are TGTGCCAGCTCACCGGCGGTAATGAACACTGAAGCTTTCTTT. Supplemented by reference TRBV18 and TRBJ1-1, the full variable domain reads NAGVMQNPRHLVRRRGQEARLRCSPMKGHSHVYWYRQLPEEGLKFMVYLQKENIIDESGMPKERFSAEFPKEGPSILRIQQVVRGDSAAYFCASSPAVMNTEAFFGQGTRLTVV.